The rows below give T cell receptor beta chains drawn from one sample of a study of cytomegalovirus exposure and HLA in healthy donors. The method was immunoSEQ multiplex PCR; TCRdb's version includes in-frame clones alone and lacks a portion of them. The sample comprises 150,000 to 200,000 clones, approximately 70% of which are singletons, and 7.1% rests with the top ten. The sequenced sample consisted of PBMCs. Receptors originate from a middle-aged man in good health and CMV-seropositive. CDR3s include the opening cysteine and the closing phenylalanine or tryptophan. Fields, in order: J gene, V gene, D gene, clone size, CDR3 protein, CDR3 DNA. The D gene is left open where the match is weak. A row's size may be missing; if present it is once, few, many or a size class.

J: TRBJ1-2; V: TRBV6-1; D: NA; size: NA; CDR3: CASSPRARGYGYTF; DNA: TGTGCCAGCAGCCCCCGGGCCAGGGGCTATGGCTACACCTTC
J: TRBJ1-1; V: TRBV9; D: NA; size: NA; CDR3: CASSVAAGLNTEAFF; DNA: TGTGCCAGCAGCGTAGCTGCAGGGTTGAACACTGAAGCTTTCTTT
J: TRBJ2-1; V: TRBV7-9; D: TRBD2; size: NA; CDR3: CASSHSRLAAYNEQFF; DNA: TGTGCCAGCAGCCACTCCCGACTAGCGGCCTACAATGAGCAGTTCTTC
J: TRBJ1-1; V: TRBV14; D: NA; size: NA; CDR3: CASSHSEVVNTEAFF; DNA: TGTGCCAGCAGCCATTCGGAGGTAGTGAACACTGAAGCTTTCTTT
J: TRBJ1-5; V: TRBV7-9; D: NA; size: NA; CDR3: CASSMGVQPQHF; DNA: TGTGCCAGCAGCATGGGAGTTCAGCCCCAGCATTTT
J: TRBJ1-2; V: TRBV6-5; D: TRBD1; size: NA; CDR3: CASSKGAGPNYGYTF; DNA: TGTGCCAGCAGTAAGGGGGCGGGCCCCAACTATGGCTACACCTTC
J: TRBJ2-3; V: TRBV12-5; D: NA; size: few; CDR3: CASRPAGTDTQYF; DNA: TGTGCTAGCCGGCCGGCGGGCACAGATACGCAGTATTTT
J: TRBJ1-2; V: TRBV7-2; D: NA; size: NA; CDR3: CASSLDGQGEGYTF; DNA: TGTGCCAGCAGCTTAGACGGGCAGGGTGAGGGCTACACCTTC
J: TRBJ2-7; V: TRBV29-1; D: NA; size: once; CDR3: CSVEERVRFSYEQYF; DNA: TGCAGCGTTGAAGAGAGAGTCAGGTTCTCCTACGAGCAGTACTTC
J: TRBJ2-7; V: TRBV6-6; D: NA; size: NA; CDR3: CASSYSSTGRYEQYF; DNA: TGTGCCAGCAGTTACTCCTCGACAGGGAGGTACGAGCAGTACTTC
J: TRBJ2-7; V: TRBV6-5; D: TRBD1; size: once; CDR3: CASSFGTGVYEQYF; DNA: TGTGCCAGCAGTTTCGGGACAGGGGTCTACGAGCAGTACTTC
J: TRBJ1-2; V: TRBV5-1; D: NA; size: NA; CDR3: CASSLGGADGGYTF; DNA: TGCGCCAGCAGCTTAGGAGGGGCTGACGGTGGCTACACCTTC
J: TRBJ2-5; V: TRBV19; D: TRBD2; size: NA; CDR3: CASSMASGQETQYF; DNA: TGTGCCAGTAGTATGGCTAGCGGGCAAGAGACCCAGTACTTC
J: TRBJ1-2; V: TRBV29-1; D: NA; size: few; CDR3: CSVGDARGYGYTF; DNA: TGCAGCGTTGGGGATGCAAGGGGCTATGGCTACACCTTC
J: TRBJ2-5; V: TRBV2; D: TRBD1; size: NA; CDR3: CASSLGTGPGETQYF; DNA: TGTGCCAGCAGCCTGGGGACAGGTCCCGGGGAGACCCAGTACTTC
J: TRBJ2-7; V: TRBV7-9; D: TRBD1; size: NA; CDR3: CASSPQVGTAPIF; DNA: TGTGCCAGCAGCCCACAGGTTGGGACAGCCCCTATCTTC
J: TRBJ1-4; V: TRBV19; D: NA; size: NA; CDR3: CASTRRRQANEKLFF; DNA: TGTGCCAGTACCCGGAGGAGGCAGGCTAATGAAAAACTGTTTTTT
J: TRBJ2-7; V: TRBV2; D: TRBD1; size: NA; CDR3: CASSYGTVSSYEQYF; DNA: TGTGCCAGCAGTTACGGGACAGTTAGCTCCTACGAGCAGTACTTC
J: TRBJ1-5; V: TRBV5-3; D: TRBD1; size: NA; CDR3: CARSTTRTGFNVSQPQHF; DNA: TGTGCCAGAAGCACTACCCGGACAGGGTTTAACGTAAGTCAGCCCCAGCATTTT
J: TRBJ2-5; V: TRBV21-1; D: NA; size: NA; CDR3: CASSKGAAEETQYF; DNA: TGTGCCAGCAGCAAGGGGGCAGCGGAAGAGACCCAGTACTTC
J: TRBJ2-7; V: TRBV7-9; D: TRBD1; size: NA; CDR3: CASSSRDRGGSYEQYF; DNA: TGTGCCAGCAGCTCAAGAGACAGGGGCGGCTCCTACGAGCAGTACTTC
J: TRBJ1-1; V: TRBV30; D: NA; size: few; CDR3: CAWSVGKNTEAFF; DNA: TGTGCCTGGAGTGTCGGGAAGAACACTGAAGCTTTCTTT
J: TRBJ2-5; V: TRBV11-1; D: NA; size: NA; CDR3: CASSRGEQYF; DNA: TGTGCCAGCAGCCGAGGAGAGCAGTACTTC
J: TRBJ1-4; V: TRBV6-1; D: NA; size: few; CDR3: CASSLGQEKLFF; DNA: TGTGCCAGCAGTCTCGGACAGGAAAAACTGTTTTTT
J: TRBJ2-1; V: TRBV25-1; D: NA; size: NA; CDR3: CATLGGQHNEQFF; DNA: TGTGCCACCCTCGGGGGGCAACACAATGAGCAGTTCTTC
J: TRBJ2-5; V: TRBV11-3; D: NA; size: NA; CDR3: CASSLSSRETQYF; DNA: TGTGCCAGCAGCTTATCCTCGAGGGAGACCCAGTACTTC
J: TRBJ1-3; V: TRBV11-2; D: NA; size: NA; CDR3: CASSFGQGSGNTIYF; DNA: TGTGCCAGCAGCTTTGGGCAGGGTTCTGGAAACACCATATATTTT
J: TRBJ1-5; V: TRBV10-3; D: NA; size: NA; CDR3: CAISEWGGQDGNQPQHF; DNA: TGTGCCATCAGTGAGTGGGGGGGGCAGGATGGCAATCAGCCCCAGCATTTT
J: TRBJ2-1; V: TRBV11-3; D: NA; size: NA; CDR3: CASSRESYNEQFF; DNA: TGTGCCAGCAGCCGGGAATCCTACAATGAGCAGTTCTTC
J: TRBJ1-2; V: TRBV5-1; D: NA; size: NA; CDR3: CASSLGEDYTF; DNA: TGCGCCAGCAGCTTGGGGGAGGACTACACCTTC
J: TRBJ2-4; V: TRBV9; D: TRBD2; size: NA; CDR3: CASSVGTGLAGGSDIQYF; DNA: TGTGCCAGCAGCGTAGGGACGGGACTAGCGGGGGGTTCGGACATTCAGTACTTC
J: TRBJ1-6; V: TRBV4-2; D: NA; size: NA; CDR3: CASSQRQLGNSPLHF; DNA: TGTGCCAGCAGCCAGAGACAGCTTGGGAATTCACCCCTCCACTTT
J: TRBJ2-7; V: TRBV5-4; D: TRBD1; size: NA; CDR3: CASSPGDRPRFYEQCF; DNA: TGTGCCAGCAGCCCCGGGGACAGGCCGAGGTTTTACGAGCAGTGCTTC
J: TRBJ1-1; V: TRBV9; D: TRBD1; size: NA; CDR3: CASSVAGTGVGDTEAFF; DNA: TGTGCCAGCAGCGTAGCTGGGACAGGGGTCGGAGACACTGAAGCTTTCTTT
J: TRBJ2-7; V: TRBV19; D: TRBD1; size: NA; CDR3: CASSRGTGNDYEQYF; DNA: TGTGCCAGTAGTAGGGGGACAGGGAACGACTACGAGCAGTACTTC
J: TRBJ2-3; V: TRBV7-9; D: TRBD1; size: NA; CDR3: CASSSRTGVDTDTQYF; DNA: TGTGCCAGCAGCTCGAGGACAGGGGTCGACACAGATACGCAGTATTTT
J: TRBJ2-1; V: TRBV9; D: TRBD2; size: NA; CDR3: CASSVSLAGGLVNEQFF; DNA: TGTGCCAGCAGCGTCTCACTAGCGGGGGGGCTGGTAAATGAGCAGTTCTTC
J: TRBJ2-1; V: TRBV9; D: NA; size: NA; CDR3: CASSAPLALTSAYNEQFF; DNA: TGTGCCAGCAGCGCTCCCCTAGCGCTCACCTCGGCCTACAATGAGCAGTTCTTC